This T cell receptor beta chain was profiled in a study of CD8 T cells in ankylosing spondylitis (dated by TCRdb to the late 2010s). Concerning the study at large: T cell receptor beta repertoires were profiled in healthy donors and ankylosing spondylitis patients so that disease-linked TCR variants could be found. The full study cohort was made up of about two dozen ankylosing spondylitis patients and over 90 healthy donors. Peripheral blood was sampled, and synovial fluid was also collected from ankylosing spondylitis patients. General conclusions and limits of the study: A TCR beta motif made up of under ten highly homologous amino acid variants appeared to be characteristic of blood from ankylosing spondylitis patients. In peripheral blood, the disease-linked clones were found at relatively low frequencies and had a CD8+ phenotype. Some motif variants had previously been reported in the synovial fluid and blood of reactive arthritis patients, which suggests shared mechanisms of disease initiation. Significant enrichment of the disease-linked clones was reported in matched synovial fluid samples from ankylosing spondylitis patients.

V is pared back by 7 bases and J by 0 bases, with 16 bases lying between the germline termini. The germline V gene provides CDR1 SQVTM and CDR2 ANQGSEA. Including the terminal cysteine and phenylalanine, the CDR3 comprises 15 residues. CDR3 DNA only is kept here, 45 bases in frame from base 1. About this clonotype itself: Its target antigen remains unknown. Per-base quality was not reported, and no clone a single base away is much larger than it.

For each ankylosing spondylitis patient, the synovial fluid sample was matched to a blood sample from that same patient. Sequencing was carried out with an Illumina HiSeq 2500. Quantitative 5'-RACE with molecular barcodes was used to prepare TCR beta libraries. The original pipeline was this. A new computational method, built on a probabilistic model of VDJ rearrangement, was used to identify disease-linked TCR variants. TCRdb's own reprocessing of the public reads used fastp at Q25 and MiXCR and kept productive beta chains. Entries that share a CDR3 protein sequence are merged under the most common genes and DNA. It is TCRdb's table, rather than the study itself, that gives the V and J calls and clone size. The sample profile shows some 150,000 distinct CDR3 sequences; about 42% of them were found once. Jointly, the top ten make up roughly 15% of the sample.

The sample taken for sequencing was synovial fluid, either unsorted or a sorted T cell fraction (not recorded which). The source is a male donor with ankylosing spondylitis. This receptor chain uses TRBV29-1 and TRBJ2-1; no confident D gene assignment can be made. The CDR3 protein sequence reads: CSANPSESSYNEQFF. Read as DNA, the sequence is TGCAGCGCTAACCCCTCTGAGAGCTCCTACAATGAGCAGTTCTTC.